The 5 T cell receptor beta chains below all came from one sample that was sequenced in a study of blood T cell repertoires in COVID-19. Some clones are missing from TCRdb's copy, which holds only in-frame ones; the method was immunoSEQ multiplex PCR. The top ten clones hold 6% to 7% of a sample with approximately 300,000 clones, over 75% of them seen once. The sample taken for sequencing was peripheral blood. The receptors stem from a woman aged 25 to 45 with COVID-19, enrolled during active disease.

The table lists this clone with a count of one. V and J are TRBV9 and TRBJ1-2; tentative D call: TRBD1 (5 bases). Trimming shortened V by 3 bases and J by 2 bases, and 20 bases separated the two germline ends. The CDR3 has 17 residues. CDR1 SGDLS and CDR2 YYNGEE come from the germline V gene. The chain's CDR3 is CASSATPRHRTNYGYTF. In DNA, the CDR3 is TGTGCCAGCAGCGCAACCCCCAGACACAGGACCAACTATGGCTACACCTTC.

The chain is built from TRBV18 and TRBJ2-7, with a weak D call TRBD1 (6 bases). This CDR3 is built from 13 residues. The germline V gene has CDR1 KGHSH and CDR2 LQKENI. V was pared by 3 bases and J by 4 bases, with 10 bases between. The CDR3 bases are TGTGCCAGCTCACCTGGGACAACTTACGAGCAGTACTTC. Amino acid sequence: CASSPGTTYEQYF.

V is TRBV30 and J is TRBJ2-3, with 9 nucleotides matching TRBD2. With 1 base clipped from V and 8 bases from J, the junction kept 10 bases outside the gene matches. This CDR3 spans 15 amino acids. Germline values: CDR1 GTSNPN, CDR2 SVGIG (reference sequence). The CDR3 reads CAWSDQAGGPGTQYF. Written as DNA, the CDR3 is TGTGCCTGGAGTGATCAAGCGGGAGGTCCGGGTACGCAGTATTTT.

This clone came up once. The chain carries TRBV4-3 and TRBJ2-7; TRBD1 matches at 10 bases. Losses at the gene ends were 5 bases for V and 7 bases for J; bases not matched to a gene: 11. In germline, CDR1 is LGHNA, CDR2 YSLEER. CDR3 length: 15 residues. CDR3: CASSTGTGVLGEQYF. The CDR3 region has the DNA TGCGCCAGCAGCACCGGGACAGGGGTCCTCGGGGAGCAGTACTTC.

The chain is built from TRBV23-1 and TRBJ2-5; 11 positions match TRBD2. Being an ORF, TRBV23-1 has a function that is uncertain. V trimming: 10 bases; J trimming: 5 bases; junction bases outside the gene matches: 9. This CDR3 comprises 14 residues. The CDR3 is CATELAGAEETQYF. The CDR3 DNA reads as TGCGCCACGGAACTAGCGGGAGCCGAGGAGACCCAGTACTTC.